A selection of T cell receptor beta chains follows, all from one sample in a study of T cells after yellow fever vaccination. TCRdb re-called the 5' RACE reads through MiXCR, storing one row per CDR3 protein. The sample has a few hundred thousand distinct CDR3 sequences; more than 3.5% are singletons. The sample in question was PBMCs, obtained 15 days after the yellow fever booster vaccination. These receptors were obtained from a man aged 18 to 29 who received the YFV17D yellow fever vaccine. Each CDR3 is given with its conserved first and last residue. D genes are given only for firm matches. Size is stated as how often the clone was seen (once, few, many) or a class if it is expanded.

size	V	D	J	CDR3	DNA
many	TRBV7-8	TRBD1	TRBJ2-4	CASSLWDSPFKNIQYF	TGTGCCAGCAGCTTATGGGACAGTCCCTTCAAAAACATTCAGTACTTC
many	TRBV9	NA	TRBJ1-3	CASGPGTGNTIYF	TGTGCCAGCGGCCCAGGAACTGGAAACACCATATATTTT
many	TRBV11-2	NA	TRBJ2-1	CASLAGVRGDEQFF	TGTGCCAGCCTCGCGGGCGTCAGGGGCGATGAGCAGTTCTTC
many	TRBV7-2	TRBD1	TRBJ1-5	CASSLRTGGYSNQPQHF	TGTGCCAGCAGCTTGCGGACAGGGGGTTATAGCAATCAGCCCCAGCATTTT
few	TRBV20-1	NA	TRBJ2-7	CSARDSQANSYEQYF	TGCAGTGCTAGAGATTCCCAGGCGAACTCATACGAGCAGTACTTC
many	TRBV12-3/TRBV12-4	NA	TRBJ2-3	CASTLEAGSTDTQYF	TGTGCCAGCACCCTAGAGGCAGGTAGCACAGATACGCAGTATTTT
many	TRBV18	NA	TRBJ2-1	CASSRTLGNEQFF	TGTGCCAGCTCACGAACCCTAGGCAATGAGCAGTTCTTC
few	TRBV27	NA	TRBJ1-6	CASSLYRDSGPLHF	TGTGCCAGCAGTTTATACAGGGATTCGGGGCCCCTCCACTTT
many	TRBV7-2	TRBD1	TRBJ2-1	CASSLGFGTGEHFF	TGTGCCAGCAGCTTAGGTTTCGGGACAGGTGAGCATTTCTTC
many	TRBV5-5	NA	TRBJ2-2	CASSSRGTLSTGELFF	TGTGCCAGCAGCTCCCGGGGGACCCTTTCCACCGGGGAGCTGTTTTTT
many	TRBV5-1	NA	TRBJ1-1	CASSLASHGDTEAFF	TGCGCCAGCAGCTTGGCGTCCCACGGGGACACTGAAGCTTTCTTT